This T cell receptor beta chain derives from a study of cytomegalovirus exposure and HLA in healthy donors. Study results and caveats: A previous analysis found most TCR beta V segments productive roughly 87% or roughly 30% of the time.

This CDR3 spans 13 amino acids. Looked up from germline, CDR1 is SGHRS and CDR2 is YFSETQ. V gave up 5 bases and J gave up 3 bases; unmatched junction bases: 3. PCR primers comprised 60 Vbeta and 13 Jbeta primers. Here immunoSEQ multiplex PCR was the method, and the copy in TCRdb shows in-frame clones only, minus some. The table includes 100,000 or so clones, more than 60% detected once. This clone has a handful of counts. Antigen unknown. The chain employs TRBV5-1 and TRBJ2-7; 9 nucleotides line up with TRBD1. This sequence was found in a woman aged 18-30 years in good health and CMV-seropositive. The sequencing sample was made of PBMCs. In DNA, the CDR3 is TGCGCCAGCAGTCGGACAGGGGACTACGAGCAGTACTTC. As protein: CASSRTGDYEQYF.